The 12 T cell receptor beta chains below all came from one sample that was sequenced in a study of blood T cell repertoires in COVID-19. TCRdb's copy holds only in-frame clones and misses some; the assay was immunoSEQ multiplex PCR. Among about 240,000 clones listed, 82% were seen once. The sample comprised peripheral blood. The receptor source for this set is a woman aged 65 to 85 with acute or convalescent COVID-19.

The chain recombines TRBV24-1 with TRBJ2-3, with a weak D call TRBD2 (6 bases). The V end lost 6 bases, the J end lost 0 bases, and 12 bases lay between the germline ends. The CDR3 sequence is 15 residues long. Germline lookup yields CDR1 KGHDR and CDR2 SFDVKD. CDR3: CATSKGTSSTDTQYF. CDR3 in DNA: TGTGCCACCAGTAAGGGGACTTCTAGCACAGATACGCAGTATTTT.

DNA for the CDR3: TGTGCGGCGCAGGGCTTTCTCACAGATACGCAGTATTTT. It codes for CAAQGFLTDTQYF. The V gene is TRBV25-1, the J gene TRBJ2-3, with D maybe TRBD1 (5 bases). Germline CDR1 is MGHDK and CDR2 is SYGVNS. This CDR3 spans 13 amino acids. Filled out from reference TRBV25-1 and TRBJ2-3, the complete variable domain reads EADIYQTPRYLVIGTGKKITLECSQTMGHDKMYWYQQDPGMELHLIHYSYGVNSTEKGDLSSESTVSRIRTEHFPLTLESARPSHTSQYLCAAQGFLTDTQYFGPGTRLTVL.

The chain has TRBV27 and TRBJ1-4; the D is unclear. This CDR3 region has 16 residues. The V and J ends lost 4 bases and 3 bases respectively, with 15 bases between them. Germline assignment: CDR1 MNHEY and CDR2 SMNVEV (reference sequence). This CDR3 reads CASSYQAGGSNEKLFF. CDR3 coding DNA: TGTGCCAGCAGTTACCAGGCGGGAGGGTCTAATGAAAAACTGTTTTTT.

The gene calls are TRBV3-1 (or the pseudogene TRBV3-2) and TRBJ1-2; TRBD1 is a possible D gene (5 bases). The V and J ends lost 0 bases and 6 bases respectively, with 17 bases between them. Germline CDR1 is LGHDT and CDR2 is YNNKEL (reference sequence). The CDR3 sequence is 16 residues long. The DNA of the CDR3 is TGTGCCAGCAGCCAAGAAGCGACGTCCAGGGTGAATGGCTACACCTTC. The encoded protein is CASSQEATSRVNGYTF.

The chain couples TRBV6-1 to TRBJ1-4; TRBD1 matches at 7 bases. V was pared by 2 bases and J by 4 bases, with 4 bases of the junction left unmatched. The CDR3 extends over 15 amino acids. Germline V gene lookup returns CDR1 MNHNS and CDR2 SASEGT. CDR3 in amino acids: CASSERQGHNEKLFF. The CDR3 DNA is TGTGCCAGCAGTGAACGACAGGGCCATAATGAAAAACTGTTTTTT.

The chain combines TRBV24-1 with TRBJ1-2; possibly TRBD1 for D (6 bases). Per germline, CDR1 KGHDR and CDR2 SFDVKD. The CDR3 covers 15 residues. Trimming shortened V by 3 bases and J by 4 bases, and 14 bases separated the two germline ends. CDR3 in amino acids: CATSDGGRPRYGYTF. The CDR3 nucleotides are TGTGCCACCAGTGATGGGGGCAGGCCGCGCTATGGCTACACCTTC.

This chain links TRBV5-1 with TRBJ1-3, with a possible D match to TRBD1 (6 bases). This CDR3 region has 15 residues. Germline V gene data show CDR1 as SGHRS and CDR2 as YFSETQ. V was pared by 5 bases and J by 0 bases, with 12 bases between. The DNA of the CDR3 is TGCGCCAGCAGTCGGGACAACGACTCTGGAAACACCATATATTTT. Translated: CASSRDNDSGNTIYF.

This chain connects TRBV3-1 (or the pseudogene TRBV3-2) to TRBJ1-5; D is ambiguous. The CDR3 loop spans 13 amino acids. Germline assignment: CDR1 LGHDT and CDR2 YNNKEL (reference sequence). V lost 1 base to trimming and J lost 7 bases, with 8 bases between them. The CDR3 bases are TGTGCCAGCAGCCAAGTGGGCGACCAGCCCCAGCATTTT. Translation gives CASSQVGDQPQHF.

V is TRBV15 and J is TRBJ2-1, with 8 bases lining up with TRBD2. The CDR3 sequence is 17 residues long. Germline V gene data show CDR1 as LNHNV and CDR2 as YYDKDF (reference sequence). Losses at the gene ends were 0 bases for V and 6 bases for J; bases not matched to a gene: 10. CDR3 nucleotide sequence: TGTGCCACCAGCAGAGATTTCGCCGGGACTAGGTCCAATGAGCAGTTCTTC. Encoded protein: CATSRDFAGTRSNEQFF.

The rearrangement uses TRBV30 and TRBJ1-1, with a weak D call TRBD1 (6 bases). The CDR3 contains 13 residues. V was cut by 2 bases and J by 5 bases, with 12 bases left in between. Germline loops: CDR1 GTSNPN, CDR2 SVGIG (reference sequence). CDR3 DNA: TGTGCCTGGAGTACGGGGGGCTATACTGAAGCTTTCTTT. This translates into CAWSTGGYTEAFF. The full variable domain, in which reference TRBV30 and TRBJ1-1 provide the parts outside the CDR3, is SQTIHQWPATLVQPVGSPLSLECTVEGTSNPNLYWYRQAAGRGLQLLFYSVGIGQISSEVPQNLSASRPQDRQFILSSKKLLLSDSGFYLCAWSTGGYTEAFFGQGTRLTVV.

A few counts support this clone. V is TRBV5-1 and J is TRBJ2-1; TRBD2 matches 8 bases. CDR1 SGHRS and CDR2 YFSETQ come from the germline V gene. The V gene end was trimmed by 6 bases and the J gene end by 3 bases; junction bases not matched to a gene: 5. This CDR3 has 14 residues. CDR3 residues: CASKVAGFYNEQFF. The CDR3 DNA is TGCGCCAGCAAAGTAGCGGGGTTCTACAATGAGCAGTTCTTC.

J is TRBJ2-5 and V is TRBV19; weak D call: TRBD1 (5 bases). Trimming took 6 bases from V and 2 from J, leaving 7 bases between them. The CDR3 spans 12 residues. Germline assignment: CDR1 LNHDA and CDR2 SQIVND (reference sequence). The CDR3 sequence: CASSPGQETQYF. The CDR3, as DNA: TGTGCCAGTAGCCCAGGGCAAGAGACCCAGTACTTC.